The sequence of this TCR beta chain was determined in a study of shared clonotypes between healthy human individuals. General study findings and limits: Generally, estimated richness proved larger in naive subsets than it did in memory subsets.

Source study methods: ImmunoSEQ gave junction-only sequences without quality scores, so filtering differed. Measured with immunoSEQ multiplex PCR; TCRdb has only the in-frame clones, and not every one. That table furnishes V, J and clone size, whereas the DNA furnished D and trimming. Altogether around 350,000 clones are present, more than 60% being singletons, with the ten largest covering around 9.3%. Of note for this clone: The antigen is not known.

Specimen: memory CD4+ T cells sorted from blood. Subset specified: CD45RA-negative fraction. The receptor's source is a man between 25 and 39 years old in good health.

DNA for the CDR3: TGTGCCAGTAACAATGGACAGGGGGGAAACAATGAGCAGTTCTTC. Amino acids: CASNNGQGGNNEQFF. The chain employs TRBV19 and TRBJ2-1, with TRBD1 matching over 10 bases. V dropped 7 bases and J dropped 5; count of bases not matched to a gene: 8. The CDR3 length is 15 residues. Germline loops: CDR1 LNHDA, CDR2 SQIVND (reference sequence). The full variable domain, rest sourced from reference TRBV19 and TRBJ2-1, is DGGITQSPKYLFRKEGQNVTLSCEQNLNHDAMYWYRQDPGQGLRLIYYSQIVNDFQKGDIAEGYSVSREKKESFPLTVTSAQKNPTAFYLCASNNGQGGNNEQFFGPGTRLTVL.